The clone carrying this T cell receptor (beta chain) was picked up a small number of times. Its antigen is not known. The data originate from a study of CD8 T cells in ankylosing spondylitis. Study-level results: Past research had described some motif variants in reactive arthritis synovial fluid and blood. The study looked at matched synovial fluid samples from ankylosing spondylitis patients. Disease-linked clones were reported to be significantly enriched there. Disease-associated clonotypes exhibited CD8+ identity and were relatively infrequent in peripheral blood.

From the 5' RACE reads, TCRdb called clonotypes with MiXCR, one entry per CDR3 protein. The profile shows under 170,000 distinct CDR3 sequences, 40% to 50% of them singletons. Germline V CDR1 and CDR2: WNHNN, SYGVQD (reference sequence). Trimming removed 0 bases from V and 2 bases from J, with 11 bases in between. The CDR3 sequence is 16 residues long. The sequence derives from a male donor with ankylosing spondylitis. Sequenced: synovial fluid, either unsorted or a sorted T cell fraction (not recorded which). The gene calls are TRBV10-1 and TRBJ2-1; a weak D match, TRBD1 (6 bases). In DNA, the CDR3 is TGCGCCAGCAGTGAGTCGACGGGACACCCCTACAATGAGCAGTTCTTC. Translation gives CASSESTGHPYNEQFF.